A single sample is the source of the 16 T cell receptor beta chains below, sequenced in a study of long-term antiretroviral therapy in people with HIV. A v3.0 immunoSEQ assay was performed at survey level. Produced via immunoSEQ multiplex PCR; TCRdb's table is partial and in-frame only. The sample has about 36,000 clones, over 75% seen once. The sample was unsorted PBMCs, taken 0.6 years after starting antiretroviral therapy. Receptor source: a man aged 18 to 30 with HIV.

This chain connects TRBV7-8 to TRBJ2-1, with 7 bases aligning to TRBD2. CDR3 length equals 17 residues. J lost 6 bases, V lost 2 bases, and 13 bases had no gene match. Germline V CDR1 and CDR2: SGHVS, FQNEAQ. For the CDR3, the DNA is TGTGCCAGCAGCTTATCGTCGAGCGGGATAGGGCTCAATGAGCAGTTCTTC. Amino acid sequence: CASSLSSSGIGLNEQFF.

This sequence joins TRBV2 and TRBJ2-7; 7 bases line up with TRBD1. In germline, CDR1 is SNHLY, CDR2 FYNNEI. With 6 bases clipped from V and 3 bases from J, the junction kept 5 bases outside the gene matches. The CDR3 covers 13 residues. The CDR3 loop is CASRRQGVYEQYF. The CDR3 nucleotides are TGTGCCAGCAGAAGACAGGGAGTCTACGAGCAGTACTTC.

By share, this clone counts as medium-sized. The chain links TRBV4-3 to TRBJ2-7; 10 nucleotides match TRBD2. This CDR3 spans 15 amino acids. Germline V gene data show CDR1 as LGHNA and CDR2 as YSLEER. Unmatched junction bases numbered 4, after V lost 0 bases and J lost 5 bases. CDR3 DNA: TGCGCCAGCAGCCAAGATTATACTAGCGGGGACGAGCAGTACTTC. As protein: CASSQDYTSGDEQYF.

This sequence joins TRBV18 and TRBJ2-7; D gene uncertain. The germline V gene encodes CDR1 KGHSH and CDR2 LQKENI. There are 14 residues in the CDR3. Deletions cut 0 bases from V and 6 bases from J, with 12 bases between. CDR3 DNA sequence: TGTGCCAGCTCACCACCGCCAGGAGCCGCCGAGCAGTACTTC. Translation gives CASSPPPGAAEQYF.

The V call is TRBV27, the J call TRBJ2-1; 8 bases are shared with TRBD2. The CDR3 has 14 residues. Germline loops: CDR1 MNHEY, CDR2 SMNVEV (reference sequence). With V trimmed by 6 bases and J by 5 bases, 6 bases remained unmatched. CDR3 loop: CASRGAGANNEQFF. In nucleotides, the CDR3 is TGTGCCAGCAGAGGAGCGGGGGCAAACAATGAGCAGTTCTTC.

The CDR3 here is CSVDRGANEQFF. The CDR3 bases are TGCAGCGTTGACAGGGGGGCCAATGAGCAGTTCTTC. The chain combines TRBV29-1 with TRBJ2-1; D possibly corresponds to TRBD1 (7 bases). In germline, CDR1 is SQVTM, CDR2 ANQGSEA. Trimming shortened V by 3 bases and J by 6 bases, and 9 bases separated the two germline ends. This CDR3 has 12 residues.

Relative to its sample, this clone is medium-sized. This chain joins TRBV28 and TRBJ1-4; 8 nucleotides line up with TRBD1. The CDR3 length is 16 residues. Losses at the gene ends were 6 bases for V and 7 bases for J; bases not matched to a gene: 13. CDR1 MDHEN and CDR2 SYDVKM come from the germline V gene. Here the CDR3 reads CASRARQGSSPEKLFF. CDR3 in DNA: TGTGCCAGCAGGGCCCGACAGGGGTCGTCCCCTGAAAAACTGTTTTTT.

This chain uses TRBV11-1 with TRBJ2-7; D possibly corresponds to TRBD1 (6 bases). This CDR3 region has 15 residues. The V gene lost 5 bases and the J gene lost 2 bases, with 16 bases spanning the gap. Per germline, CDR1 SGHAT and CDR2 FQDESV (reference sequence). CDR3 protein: CASSPNPGQTYEQYF. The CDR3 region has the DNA TGTGCCAGCAGCCCAAACCCTGGACAGACCTACGAGCAGTACTTC.

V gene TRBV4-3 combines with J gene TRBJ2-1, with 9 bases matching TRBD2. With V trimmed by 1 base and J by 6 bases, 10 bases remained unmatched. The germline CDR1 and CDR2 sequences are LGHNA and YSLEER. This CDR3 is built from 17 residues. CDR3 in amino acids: CASSQGQLGGRANEQFF. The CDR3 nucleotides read TGCGCCAGCAGCCAAGGGCAGCTAGGCGGGAGGGCCAATGAGCAGTTCTTC.

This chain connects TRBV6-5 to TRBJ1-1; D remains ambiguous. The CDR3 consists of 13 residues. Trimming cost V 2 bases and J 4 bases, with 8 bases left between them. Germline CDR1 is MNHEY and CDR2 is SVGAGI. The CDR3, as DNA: TGTGCCAGCAGTTACCTGGCGACCACTGAAGCTTTCTTT. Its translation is CASSYLATTEAFF.

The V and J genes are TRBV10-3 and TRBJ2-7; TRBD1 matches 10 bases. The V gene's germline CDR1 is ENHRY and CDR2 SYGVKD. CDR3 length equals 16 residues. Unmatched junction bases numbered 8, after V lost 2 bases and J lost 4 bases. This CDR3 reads CAISEGFGTGDYEQYF. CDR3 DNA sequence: TGTGCCATCAGTGAGGGCTTCGGGACAGGGGATTACGAGCAGTACTTC.

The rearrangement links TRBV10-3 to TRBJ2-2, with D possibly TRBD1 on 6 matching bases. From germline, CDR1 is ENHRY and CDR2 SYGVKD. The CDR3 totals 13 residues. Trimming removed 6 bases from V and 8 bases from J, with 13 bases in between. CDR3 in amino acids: CAISLRGEGELFF. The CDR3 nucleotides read TGTGCCATCAGCCTCAGGGGAGAGGGGGAGCTGTTTTTT.

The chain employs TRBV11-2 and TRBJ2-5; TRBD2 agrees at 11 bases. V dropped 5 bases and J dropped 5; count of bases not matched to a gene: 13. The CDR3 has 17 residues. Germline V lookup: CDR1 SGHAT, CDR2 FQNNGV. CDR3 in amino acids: CASSPLQLAGVWETQYF. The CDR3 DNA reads TGTGCCAGCAGCCCTCTACAACTAGCGGGAGTGTGGGAGACCCAGTACTTC.

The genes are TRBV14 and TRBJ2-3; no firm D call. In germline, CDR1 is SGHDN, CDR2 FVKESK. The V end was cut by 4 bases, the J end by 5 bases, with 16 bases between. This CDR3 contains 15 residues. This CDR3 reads CASSPRGRARDTQYF. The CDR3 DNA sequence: TGTGCCAGCAGCCCCCGTGGCCGGGCGAGAGATACGCAGTATTTT.

The CDR3 DNA reads as TGTGCCAGCAGCCCCCGGGGGTCCACGGGCTCCTACAATGAGCAGTTCTTC. Protein sequence: CASSPRGSTGSYNEQFF. V usage is TRBV9 and J usage is TRBJ2-1; possible D gene TRBD2, 6 bases. There are 17 residues in the CDR3. Germline V gene sequence: CDR1 SGDLS, CDR2 YYNGEE. Trimming removed 4 bases at V and 0 bases at J, with 17 bases between.

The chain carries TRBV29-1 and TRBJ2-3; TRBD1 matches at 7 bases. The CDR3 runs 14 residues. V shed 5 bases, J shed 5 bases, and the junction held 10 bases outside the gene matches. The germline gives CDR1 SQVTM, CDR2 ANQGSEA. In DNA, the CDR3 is TGCAGCGTTTCCACCGGGACAGTGAAAGATACGCAGTATTTT. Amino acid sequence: CSVSTGTVKDTQYF.